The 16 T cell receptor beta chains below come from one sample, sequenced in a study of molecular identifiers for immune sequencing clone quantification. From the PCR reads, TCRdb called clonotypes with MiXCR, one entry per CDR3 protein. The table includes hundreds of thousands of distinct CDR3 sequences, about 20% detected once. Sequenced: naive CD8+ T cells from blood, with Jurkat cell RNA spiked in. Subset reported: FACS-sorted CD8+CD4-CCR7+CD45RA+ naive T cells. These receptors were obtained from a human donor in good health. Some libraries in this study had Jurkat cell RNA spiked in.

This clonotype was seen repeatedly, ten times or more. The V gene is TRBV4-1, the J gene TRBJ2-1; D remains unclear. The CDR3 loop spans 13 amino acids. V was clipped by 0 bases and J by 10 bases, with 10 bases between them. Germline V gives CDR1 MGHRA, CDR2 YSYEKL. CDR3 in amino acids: CASSQERATEQFF. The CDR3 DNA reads TGCGCCAGCAGCCAAGAAAGGGCTACCGAGCAGTTCTTC.

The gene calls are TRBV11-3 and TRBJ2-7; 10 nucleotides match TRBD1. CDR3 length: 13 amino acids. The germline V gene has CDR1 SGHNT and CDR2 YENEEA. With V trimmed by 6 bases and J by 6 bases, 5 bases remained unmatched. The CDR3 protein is CASSTGTGAEQYF. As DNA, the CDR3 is TGTGCCAGCAGTACCGGGACAGGGGCCGAGCAGTACTTC.

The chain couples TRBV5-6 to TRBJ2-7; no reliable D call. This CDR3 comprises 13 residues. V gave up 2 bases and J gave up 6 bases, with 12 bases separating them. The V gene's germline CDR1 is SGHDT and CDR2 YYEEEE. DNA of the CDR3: TGTGCCAGCAGCTTCGAACCGGCCTGCGAGCAGTACTTC. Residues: CASSFEPACEQYF.

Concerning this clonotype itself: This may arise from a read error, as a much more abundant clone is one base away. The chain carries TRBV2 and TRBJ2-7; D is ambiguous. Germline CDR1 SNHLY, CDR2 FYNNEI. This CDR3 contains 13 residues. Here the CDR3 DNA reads TGTGCCAGCTCCCCGACCCAGTCCTACGAGCAGTGCTTC. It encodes CASSPTQSYEQCF.

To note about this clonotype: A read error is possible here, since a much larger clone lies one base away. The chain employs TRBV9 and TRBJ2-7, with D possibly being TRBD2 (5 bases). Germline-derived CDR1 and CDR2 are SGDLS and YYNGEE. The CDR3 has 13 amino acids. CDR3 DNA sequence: TGTGCCGGCAGCGGACCGTTGAGCGACGAGCAGTACTTC. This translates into CAGSGPLSDEQYF.

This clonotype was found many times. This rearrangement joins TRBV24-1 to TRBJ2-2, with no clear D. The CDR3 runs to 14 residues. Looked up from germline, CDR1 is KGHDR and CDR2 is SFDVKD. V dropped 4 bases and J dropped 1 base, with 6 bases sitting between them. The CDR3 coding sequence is TGTGCCACCAGTGAGGTCAAGAACACCGGGGAGCTGTTTTTT. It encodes CATSEVKNTGELFF.

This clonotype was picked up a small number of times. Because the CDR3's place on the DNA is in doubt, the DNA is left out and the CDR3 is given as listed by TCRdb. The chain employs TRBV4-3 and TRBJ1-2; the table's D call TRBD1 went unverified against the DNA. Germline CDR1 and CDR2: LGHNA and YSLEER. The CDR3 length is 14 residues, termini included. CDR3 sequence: CASSQEVGQGIFTF.

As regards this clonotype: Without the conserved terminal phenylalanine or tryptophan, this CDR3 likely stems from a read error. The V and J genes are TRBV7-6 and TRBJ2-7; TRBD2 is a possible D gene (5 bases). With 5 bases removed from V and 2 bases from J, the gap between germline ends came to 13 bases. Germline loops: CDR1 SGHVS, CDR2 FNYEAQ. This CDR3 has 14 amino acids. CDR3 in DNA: TGTGCCAGCAGCCTGGGCGGGTCCACCTACGAGCAGTACTCC. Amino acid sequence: CASSLGGSTYEQYS.

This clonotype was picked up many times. CDR3 residues: CAWSAGSREQYF. CDR3 DNA: TGTGCCTGGAGCGCGGGATCCCGGGAGCAGTACTTC. The chain joins TRBV30 to TRBJ2-7, with D perhaps matching TRBD2 (6 bases). The CDR3 spans 12 residues. With 3 bases removed from V and 7 bases from J, the gap between germline ends came to 13 bases. CDR1 GTSNPN and CDR2 SVGIG come from the germline V gene (reference sequence).

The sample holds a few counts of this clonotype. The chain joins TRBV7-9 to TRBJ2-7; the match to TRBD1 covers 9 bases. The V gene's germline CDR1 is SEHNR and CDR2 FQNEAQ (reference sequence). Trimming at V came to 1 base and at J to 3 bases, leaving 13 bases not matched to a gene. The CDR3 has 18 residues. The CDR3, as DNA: TGTGCCAGCAGCTTAGGGCGGGACAGGGACCTTGTTAACTACGAGCAGTACTTC. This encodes CASSLGRDRDLVNYEQYF.

In nucleotides, the CDR3 is TGTGCCAGCAGGGGGGCTGCTAGCGGGAGTAATGCCAATGAGCAGTTCTTC. Translated: CASRGAASGSNANEQFF. This rearrangement joins TRBV7-9 to TRBJ2-1; 10 bases agree with TRBD2. The germline CDR1 and CDR2 sequences are SEHNR and FQNEAQ (reference sequence). CDR3 length equals 17 residues. The trim removed 6 bases at V and 6 bases at J, leaving 14 bases unmatched.

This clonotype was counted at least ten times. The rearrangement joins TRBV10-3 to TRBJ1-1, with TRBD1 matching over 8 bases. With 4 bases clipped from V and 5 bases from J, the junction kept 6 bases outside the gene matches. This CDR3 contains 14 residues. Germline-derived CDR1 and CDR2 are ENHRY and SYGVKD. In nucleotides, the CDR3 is TGTGCCATCAGTGGGGAAACAGGGGGGACTGAAGCTTTCTTT. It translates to CAISGETGGTEAFF.

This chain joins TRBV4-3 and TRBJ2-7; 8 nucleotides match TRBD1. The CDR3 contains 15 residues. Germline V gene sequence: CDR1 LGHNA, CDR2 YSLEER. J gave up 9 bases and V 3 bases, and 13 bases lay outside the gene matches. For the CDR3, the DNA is TGCGCCAGCAGCCAGGATCTGACAGGGGTCTATGGGCAGTACTTC. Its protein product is CASSQDLTGVYGQYF.

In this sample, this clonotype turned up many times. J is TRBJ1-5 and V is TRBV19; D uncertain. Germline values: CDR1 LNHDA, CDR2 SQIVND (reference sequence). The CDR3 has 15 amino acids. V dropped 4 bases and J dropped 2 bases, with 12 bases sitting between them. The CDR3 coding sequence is TGTGCCAGTAGTACCCTAGGATGGGGCAATCAGCCCCAGCATTTT. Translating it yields CASSTLGWGNQPQHF.

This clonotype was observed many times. The CDR3, as DNA: TGTGCCAGCAGCTCCGGGAAGAACACTGAAGCTTTCTTT. Translating gives CASSSGKNTEAFF. The chain links TRBV13 to TRBJ1-1; D remains unclear. With 4 bases removed from V and 1 base from J, the gap between germline ends came to 7 bases. Looked up from germline, CDR1 is PRHDT and CDR2 is FYEKMQ (reference sequence). The CDR3 is 13 residues long. The variable domain in full, with the rest retrieved from reference TRBV13 and TRBJ1-1, is AAGVIQSPRHLIKEKRETATLKCYPIPRHDTVYWYQQGPGQDPQFLISFYEKMQSDKGSIPDRFSAQQFSDYHSELNMSSLELGDSALYFCASSSGKNTEAFFGQGTRLTVV.

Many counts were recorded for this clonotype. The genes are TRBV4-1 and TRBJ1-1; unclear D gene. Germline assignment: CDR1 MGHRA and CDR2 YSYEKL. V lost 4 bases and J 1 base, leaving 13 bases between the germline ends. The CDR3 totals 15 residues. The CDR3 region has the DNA TGCGCCAGCAGCCCAGTAGGCAGAACGAACACTGAAGCTTTCTTT. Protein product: CASSPVGRTNTEAFF.